This T cell receptor (beta chain) was sequenced for a study of blood T cell repertoires in COVID-19. Here immunoSEQ multiplex PCR was the method, and the copy in TCRdb shows in-frame clones only, minus some. The data hold 60,000 to 75,000 clones, with approximately 91% observed a single time. Between the trimmed V and J ends, which lost 2 bases and 2 bases, there was a span of 19 bases. This CDR3 region has 19 residues. CDR1 is MGHRA, CDR2 YSYEKL, per germline. The clonotype originates from a human donor in a cohort sampled during active COVID-19. Specimen: peripheral blood. The gene calls are TRBV4-1 and TRBJ2-6; D gene unclear. The CDR3 loop is CASSQSPFRVSPGANVLTF. The CDR3 coding sequence is TGCGCCAGCAGCCAATCCCCGTTTCGGGTTTCCCCTGGGGCCAACGTCCTGACTTTC.